Here is one T cell receptor (beta chain) with its context. The clone's antigen remains unknown. The record originates from a study of T cells expressing NK-cell markers (TCRdb year 2020). Turning to the overall study: Three sorted T-cell subsets (CD3+CD56+NKG2C+, CD3+CD56+NKG2C- and CD3+CD56-NKG2C+) from several donors had their TCR beta-chain repertoires profiled. Among the eight sequenced donors, only one was HCMV-seronegative, while the other seven were HCMV-seropositive. Randomly selected healthy volunteers, three men and five women, were used as the eight sequenced donors. Illumina HiSeq 2000/2500, MiSeq or NextSeq was used to sequence libraries as 2 x 150 bp reads.

The reads were generated on an Illumina HiSeq 2000. 5'RACE template switching, by which a universal primer site and unique molecular identifiers were added, was used to make TCR beta cDNA libraries. Priming for cDNA synthesis came from the TCR beta constant segment, and two successive PCR amplification steps followed. The authors' analysis ran thus. MIGEC handled demultiplexing of the reads and grouping by UMI, while MiTCR was used to assemble and quantify clonotypes. To remove erroneous sequences, TCR cDNA sequences were retained only when supported by two or more reads. The tcR package was used for downstream repertoire analysis, with clonotypes matched between fractions based on CDR3 nucleotide sequence plus V segment. VDJmatch was used to annotate antigen specificity against VDJdb, with one amino acid substitution in CDR3 permitted. Following TCRdb reprocessing, every CDR3 protein sequence forms one entry, and DNA is not provided. The V and J calls and clone size come from TCRdb's table, not from the authors' own analysis. The table held for this sample gives approximately 440,000 distinct CDR3 sequences. Approximately 1.5% of the sample comes from the top ten.

Inclusive of the bounding cysteine and phenylalanine, the CDR3 is 16 residues long. No coding sequence is recorded. Per the germline V gene, KGHDR is the CDR1 and SFDVKD is the CDR2. To determine HCMV serostatus, a commercial ELISA kit was used to detect HCMV-specific IgG in serum. Ficoll density gradient centrifugation was used to isolate peripheral blood mononuclear cells from blood. The full study reports these points: Those dominant clonotypes were again the most abundant among CD3+CD56-NKG2C+ cells in several donors, at about 25-60.1%. Whether the expanded NKG2C-expressing T cell clones were specific for HCMV antigens remained unclear. In a handful of donors, the dominant CD3+CD56+NKG2C+ clonotypes were among the top 10 CD8+ clonotypes and accounted for about 1.0-8% of CD8+ T cells.

Sequenced sample: blood T cells: a sorted CD56 or NKG2C T cell subset, CD4+ or CD8+ T cells, or bulk PBMC T cells (not recorded which). The V and J segments used are TRBV24-1 and TRBJ2-3; with no DNA, the TCRdb D assignment of TRBD1 cannot be verified. This receptor was identified in a woman between 45 and 60 years old in good health. Donor details come from another sample of the same person, matched by shared clones. The CDR3 in this case is CATSDPRDRVLDTQYF.